These T cell receptor beta chains were read from a single sample in a study of blood T cell repertoires in COVID-19. Generated by immunoSEQ multiplex PCR, the TCRdb table keeps only in-frame clones and is missing some. The sample holds hundreds of thousands of clones; roughly four fifths are singletons and the top ten take roughly 2.5%. Source material: peripheral blood. Receptors were obtained from a woman aged 40 to 50 with active or convalescent COVID-19. The CDR3 runs from the conserved cysteine through the conserved F or W. D genes are given only for firm matches. Expanded clones are given a class, and other clones once, few, many or no size at all.

clone_size: .
d_call: .
j_call: TRBJ2-5
v_call: TRBV7-8
cdr3_nt: TGTGCCAGCAGTCCGAGCCTCGAGACCCAGTACTTC
cdr3_aa: CASSPSLETQYF

clone_size: .
d_call: .
j_call: TRBJ1-1
v_call: TRBV5-1
cdr3_nt: TGCGCCAGCAGCGGACTCTTGACGGGAAACGCGTTCTTT
cdr3_aa: CASSGLLTGNAFF

clone_size: .
d_call: TRBD1
j_call: TRBJ1-1
v_call: TRBV5-1
cdr3_nt: TGCGCCAGCAGCACCGGACAGGGGGAAGCTTTCTTT
cdr3_aa: CASSTGQGEAFF

clone_size: .
d_call: .
j_call: TRBJ2-2
v_call: TRBV21-1
cdr3_nt: TGTGCCAGCAGCAAACGAGGCACCGGGGAGCTGTTTTTT
cdr3_aa: CASSKRGTGELFF

clone_size: .
d_call: .
j_call: TRBJ1-6
v_call: TRBV13
cdr3_nt: TGTGCCAGCAGCTTGACAGGAGGCAATTCACCCCTCCACTTT
cdr3_aa: CASSLTGGNSPLHF

clone_size: .
d_call: TRBD1
j_call: TRBJ1-4
v_call: TRBV18
cdr3_nt: TGTGCCAGCTCACCAACCGGGACAGGAGAAAAACTGTTTTTT
cdr3_aa: CASSPTGTGEKLFF

clone_size: .
d_call: .
j_call: TRBJ2-7
v_call: TRBV9
cdr3_nt: TGTGCCAGCAGCGTATCCCTAGATCTGAGCTCCTACGAGCAGTACTTC
cdr3_aa: CASSVSLDLSSYEQYF

clone_size: .
d_call: TRBD2
j_call: TRBJ2-2
v_call: TRBV5-4
cdr3_nt: TGTGCCAGCAGCCCTGACTCTAGCGGCACCGGGGAGCTGTTTTTT
cdr3_aa: CASSPDSSGTGELFF

clone_size: .
d_call: TRBD2
j_call: TRBJ2-1
v_call: TRBV7-8
cdr3_nt: TGTGCCAGCCGTGGGGACGCGGGAGGGCCGGTGAATGAGCAGTTCTTC
cdr3_aa: CASRGDAGGPVNEQFF

clone_size: .
d_call: .
j_call: TRBJ1-6
v_call: TRBV7-6
cdr3_nt: TGTGCCAGCAGCTTAGTTGAGGGAAATAATTCACCCCTCCACTTT
cdr3_aa: CASSLVEGNNSPLHF

clone_size: .
d_call: .
j_call: TRBJ1-2
v_call: TRBV28
cdr3_nt: TGTGCCAGCAGTTCCTCAGGGAAGAACTATGGCTACACCTTC
cdr3_aa: CASSSSGKNYGYTF

clone_size: .
d_call: .
j_call: TRBJ2-7
v_call: TRBV11-2
cdr3_nt: TGTGCCAGCAGCAACAGCAGGTCGTACGAGCAGTACTTC
cdr3_aa: CASSNSRSYEQYF

clone_size: few
d_call: .
j_call: TRBJ2-1
v_call: TRBV7-3
cdr3_nt: TGTGCCAGCAGCTTAACGTCGTACAATGAGCAGTTCTTC
cdr3_aa: CASSLTSYNEQFF

clone_size: .
d_call: TRBD1
j_call: TRBJ2-7
v_call: TRBV7-2
cdr3_nt: TGTGCCAGCAGCTTATCTGGACAGGGGGGAGTTGACGAGCAGTACTTC
cdr3_aa: CASSLSGQGGVDEQYF

clone_size: .
d_call: .
j_call: TRBJ2-1
v_call: TRBV7-9
cdr3_nt: TGTGCCAGCAGCTTAGATGAAGGGAGCGATGAGCAGTTCTTC
cdr3_aa: CASSLDEGSDEQFF

clone_size: .
d_call: .
j_call: TRBJ2-1
v_call: TRBV2
cdr3_nt: TGTGCCAGCAGCCTTCCCGCGACGGGCTACAATGAGCAGTTCTTC
cdr3_aa: CASSLPATGYNEQFF

clone_size: .
d_call: .
j_call: TRBJ2-2
v_call: TRBV18
cdr3_nt: TGTGCCAGCTCACCGCGACAGGTGGTGACCGGGGAGCTGTTTTTT
cdr3_aa: CASSPRQVVTGELFF

clone_size: .
d_call: TRBD1
j_call: TRBJ1-1
v_call: TRBV6-5
cdr3_nt: TGTGCCAGCAACCACAGGGGGCCTAACACTGAAGCTTTCTTT
cdr3_aa: CASNHRGPNTEAFF

clone_size: .
d_call: .
j_call: TRBJ1-5
v_call: TRBV15
cdr3_nt: TGTGCCACCGAGGCGATTCTGGCGGATCAGCCCCAGCATTTT
cdr3_aa: CATEAILADQPQHF

clone_size: .
d_call: TRBD1
j_call: TRBJ1-6
v_call: TRBV7-2
cdr3_nt: TGTGCCAGCAGCCAACAGGGGGCGCAATCACCCCTCCACTTT
cdr3_aa: CASSQQGAQSPLHF

clone_size: .
d_call: .
j_call: TRBJ1-2
v_call: TRBV19
cdr3_nt: TGTGCCAGTAGTCCAGACAGTCTAGCTAACTATGGCTACACCTTC
cdr3_aa: CASSPDSLANYGYTF

clone_size: .
d_call: .
j_call: TRBJ2-6
v_call: TRBV7-2
cdr3_nt: TGTGCCAGCAGCTTAGGATCAGGGGCTGGGGCCAACGTCCTGACTTTC
cdr3_aa: CASSLGSGAGANVLTF

clone_size: once
d_call: .
j_call: TRBJ2-2
v_call: TRBV25-1
cdr3_nt: TGTGCCAGCAACGAGGCGCCGACAGATAACACCGGGGAGCTGTTTTTT
cdr3_aa: CASNEAPTDNTGELFF

clone_size: .
d_call: TRBD1
j_call: TRBJ1-1
v_call: TRBV3-1/TRBV3-2
cdr3_nt: TGTGCCAGCAGCCAAGGAAACAGGGGGCTAAACACTGAAGCTTTCTTT
cdr3_aa: CASSQGNRGLNTEAFF

clone_size: .
d_call: .
j_call: TRBJ1-1
v_call: TRBV7-2
cdr3_nt: TGTGCCAGCAGGGTACGTGGGGCGACTGAAGCTTTCTTT
cdr3_aa: CASRVRGATEAFF

clone_size: .
d_call: TRBD2
j_call: TRBJ2-3
v_call: TRBV7-3
cdr3_nt: TGTGCCAGCAGCCAGACCCTAGCGGGGGCCACAGATACGCAGTATTTT
cdr3_aa: CASSQTLAGATDTQYF

clone_size: few
d_call: TRBD1
j_call: TRBJ1-1
v_call: TRBV9
cdr3_nt: TGTGCCAGCAGCGTAGGGAGACAGGGGGGCCTCGCTGAAGCTTTCTTT
cdr3_aa: CASSVGRQGGLAEAFF

clone_size: .
d_call: .
j_call: TRBJ2-1
v_call: TRBV11-3
cdr3_nt: TGTGCCAGCAGCCCCGAGTTGGCGGGTAGCTCCTACAATGAGCAGTTCTTC
cdr3_aa: CASSPELAGSSYNEQFF

clone_size: many
d_call: TRBD1
j_call: TRBJ1-1
v_call: TRBV30
cdr3_nt: TGTGCCTGGAACAGGGGGGGGGAAACTGAAGCTTTCTTT
cdr3_aa: CAWNRGGETEAFF

clone_size: .
d_call: .
j_call: TRBJ1-5
v_call: TRBV15
cdr3_nt: TGTGCCACCAGCCCGGGACATAGCAATCAGCCCCAGCATTTT
cdr3_aa: CATSPGHSNQPQHF

clone_size: .
d_call: TRBD2
j_call: TRBJ2-5
v_call: TRBV7-3
cdr3_nt: TGTGCCAGCAGCAAAAGCGCTAGCGGGAGTTGGGAGACCCAGTACTTC
cdr3_aa: CASSKSASGSWETQYF

clone_size: .
d_call: .
j_call: TRBJ1-4
v_call: TRBV4-3
cdr3_nt: TGCGCCAGCAGCCAAGATCGGGGGAGCCAATATAATGAAAAACTGTTTTTT
cdr3_aa: CASSQDRGSQYNEKLFF

clone_size: .
d_call: TRBD1
j_call: TRBJ2-7
v_call: TRBV7-6
cdr3_nt: TGTGCCAGCAGCTTAGGGGTTGACAGGGGTTCCTACGAGCAGTACTTC
cdr3_aa: CASSLGVDRGSYEQYF

clone_size: .
d_call: TRBD1
j_call: TRBJ1-1
v_call: TRBV7-9
cdr3_nt: TGTGCCAGCAGCTCCCGACAGGGGGCTTTGAACACTGAAGCTTTCTTT
cdr3_aa: CASSSRQGALNTEAFF